The 9 T cell receptor beta chains listed next were all sequenced from one sample in a study of T cell clones after liver transplantation. TCRdb's copy holds only in-frame clones and misses some; the assay was immunoSEQ multiplex PCR. The sample records 55,000 to 80,000 clones, around 90% being singletons. This specimen was CD4+ T cells from blood, taken before liver transplant. These receptors all come from a human donor who received a liver transplant.

This chain uses TRBV29-1 with TRBJ1-5, with 7 bases fitting TRBD1. Germline values: CDR1 SQVTM, CDR2 ANQGSEA. V trimming: 5 bases; J trimming: 3 bases; junction bases outside the gene matches: 7. This CDR3 is 14 amino acids long. The CDR3 DNA follows: TGCAGCGTTAGCCGGGACAGAGACAATCAGCCCCAGCATTTT. Residues: CSVSRDRDNQPQHF.

This clone was counted between two and nine times. This chain links TRBV18 with TRBJ2-2; 9 nucleotides line up with TRBD1. Trimming at V came to 3 bases and at J to 4 bases, leaving 3 bases not matched to a gene. The germline gives CDR1 KGHSH, CDR2 LQKENI. This CDR3 comprises 15 residues. Here the CDR3 reads CASSPATGGTGELFF. CDR3 coding DNA: TGTGCCAGCTCACCGGCGACAGGGGGCACCGGGGAGCTGTTTTTT.

This clone came up once. In DNA, the CDR3 is TGCGCCAGCAGTCCGACTTCTGGAGGGGGCATTGGAGCTTTCTTT. This sequence encodes CASSPTSGGGIGAFF. This sequence joins TRBV5-1 and TRBJ1-1; 7 positions agree with TRBD1. J gave up 10 bases and V 5 bases, and 17 bases lay outside the gene matches. Germline V gene data show CDR1 as SGHRS and CDR2 as YFSETQ. The CDR3 sequence is 15 residues long.

The chain combines TRBV19 with TRBJ2-3; 8 bases align to TRBD2. The CDR3 loop spans 19 amino acids. V dropped 0 bases and J dropped 2; count of bases not matched to a gene: 13. Germline assignment: CDR1 LNHDA and CDR2 SQIVND (reference sequence). The CDR3 protein is CASSIDIAGLGVNTDTQYF. The CDR3, as DNA: TGTGCCAGTAGTATAGACATAGCGGGACTTGGGGTTAACACAGATACGCAGTATTTT.

The J gene is TRBJ1-5, the V gene TRBV7-2; D is undetermined. Trimming removed 2 bases at V and 5 bases at J, with 4 bases between. The germline gives CDR1 SGHTA, CDR2 FQGNSA. CDR3 size: 12 residues. The CDR3 DNA reads TGTGCCAGCAGCTTATGGGATCAGCCCCAGCATTTT. It yields the protein CASSLWDQPQHF. Together with reference TRBV7-2 and TRBJ1-5, the CDR3 gives the full variable domain: GAGVSQSPSNKVTEKGKDVELRCDPISGHTALYWYRQSLGQGLEFLIYFQGNSAPDKSGLPSDRFSAERTGGSVSTLTIQRTQQEDSAVYLCASSLWDQPQHFGDGTRLSIL.

This rearrangement joins TRBV7-3 to TRBJ2-1; D unclear. The V gene lost 2 bases and the J gene lost 4 bases, with 12 bases spanning the gap. The CDR3 sequence is 15 residues long. Germline V gives CDR1 SGHTA, CDR2 FQGTGA. The CDR3 is CASSLVNGPYNEQFF. CDR3 sequence (DNA): TGTGCCAGCAGCTTAGTAAACGGGCCGTACAATGAGCAGTTCTTC.

This CDR3 reads CASSQTETQYF. The CDR3 DNA reads as TGTGCCAGCAGCCAGACAGAGACCCAGTACTTC. The chain recombines TRBV5-8 with TRBJ2-5; D gene unclear. Per the germline V gene, CDR1 is SGHTS and CDR2 is YDEGEE. V lost 4 bases and J 4 bases, leaving 5 bases between the germline ends. The CDR3 is 11 residues long. The variable domain in full, completed from reference TRBV5-8 and TRBJ2-5, reads EAGVTQSPTHLIKTRGQQATLRCSPISGHTSVYWYQQALGLGLQFLLWYDEGEERNRGNFPPRFSGRQFPNYSSELNVNALELEDSALYLCASSQTETQYFGPGTRLLVL.

The chain has TRBV5-1 and TRBJ1-2; 9 bases align to TRBD1. CDR3 size: 14 residues. J lost 2 bases, V lost 4 bases, and 3 bases had no gene match. Germline assignment: CDR1 SGHRS and CDR2 YFSETQ. CDR3 amino acids: CASSIGQGNYGYTF. The CDR3 DNA is TGCGCCAGCAGCATCGGACAGGGGAACTATGGCTACACCTTC.

The chain recombines TRBV5-4 with TRBJ1-1; D not certain. Germline CDR1 is SGHNT and CDR2 is YYREEE (reference sequence). The V and J ends lost 5 bases and 3 bases respectively, with 11 bases between them. CDR3 length: 13 amino acids. Here the CDR3 DNA reads TGTGCCAGCAGTTATAGTCGGGACACTGAAGCTTTCTTT. Translated, it gives CASSYSRDTEAFF.